The rows below give T cell receptor beta chains drawn from one sample of a study of blood T cell repertoires in COVID-19. Some clones are missing from TCRdb's copy, which holds only in-frame ones; the method was immunoSEQ multiplex PCR. The sample holds 50,000 to 70,000 clones, around 77% seen once. The sequenced sample was peripheral blood. These receptors originate from a man between 60 and 70 years old with acute or convalescent COVID-19. The CDR3 runs from the conserved cysteine through the conserved F or W. Each record gives: clone size, D gene, V gene, J gene, CDR3 DNA, CDR3 protein. The D gene is left open where the match is weak. A row's size may be missing; if present it is once, few, many or a size class.

.	TRBD1	TRBV29-1	TRBJ1-2	TGCAGCGTTGAATCTCGGACAGGGGGAGACTATGGCTACACCTTC	CSVESRTGGDYGYTF
.	.	TRBV6-5	TRBJ1-4	TGTGCCAGCAGTTTCGACTCGGGAACTAATGAAAAACTGTTTTTT	CASSFDSGTNEKLFF
once	TRBD1	TRBV5-1	TRBJ2-1	TGCGCCAGCAGCCGGGACAGGGGTCCGGTTGAGCAGTTCTTC	CASSRDRGPVEQFF
.	.	TRBV6-5	TRBJ2-7	TGTGCCAGCAGAGGGTCGACAGGAACCTCCTACGAGCAGTACTTC	CASRGSTGTSYEQYF
.	TRBD1	TRBV11-2	TRBJ1-4	TGTGCCAGCAGCCCTCAACAGGGGGGAGGTGAAAAACTGTTTTTT	CASSPQQGGGEKLFF
.	.	TRBV2	TRBJ1-2	TGTGCCAGCAGTCCGGACAGCTACTATGGCTACACCTTC	CASSPDSYYGYTF
few	TRBD2	TRBV2	TRBJ2-1	TGTGCCAGCAGCCAAGGGAGCGGGGGTGAGCAGTTCTTC	CASSQGSGGEQFF
few	TRBD1	TRBV5-4	TRBJ1-2	TGTGCCAGCAGACCCGGACAGGGGGCGGACTATGGCTACACCTTC	CASRPGQGADYGYTF
.	.	TRBV23-1	TRBJ2-1	TGCGCCAGCAGTCAGAGAAGGGGGAATGAGCAGTTCTTC	CASSQRRGNEQFF
.	TRBD2	TRBV4-1	TRBJ2-1	TGCGCCAGCAGCCAAAGCCCATTAGCGGGGGTAGACAATGAGCAGTTCTTC	CASSQSPLAGVDNEQFF
few	TRBD1	TRBV5-5	TRBJ2-5	TGTGCCAGCAGCTTGGAGGGGACAGTCCAAGAGACCCAGTACTTC	CASSLEGTVQETQYF
.	.	TRBV5-1	TRBJ2-2	TGCGCCAGCAGCTTCAGGGCCCTCGCGAACACCGGGGAGCTGTTTTTT	CASSFRALANTGELFF
.	.	TRBV7-9	TRBJ1-2	TGTGCCAGCAGCTTAGGTCAGGGCTCCTATGGCTACACCTTC	CASSLGQGSYGYTF
few	TRBD1	TRBV2	TRBJ1-1	TGTGCCTCCTCCCGGGACAGGGGTGAGAACACTGAAGCTTTCTTT	CASSRDRGENTEAFF
.	TRBD2	TRBV11-3	TRBJ2-1	TGTGCCAGCAGCTTGGCCGAAGAGCGGGGTCAGCAGTTCTTC	CASSLAEERGQQFF
.	TRBD1	TRBV28	TRBJ1-2	TGTGCCAGCAGATCAGGGGGCTATGGCTACACCTTC	CASRSGGYGYTF
.	.	TRBV5-1	TRBJ2-1	TGCGCCAGCAGCTTGGCCATTGAGCAGTTCTTC	CASSLAIEQFF
.	TRBD1	TRBV4-2	TRBJ1-1	TGTGCCAGCAGCCAGGAGACAGGGGTTCGGACTGAAGCTTTCTTT	CASSQETGVRTEAFF
once	TRBD1	TRBV19	TRBJ1-5	TGTGCCAGTAGTTCCCGGGGGGGGACAGGGGGACAGCCCCAGCATTTT	CASSSRGGTGGQPQHF
.	TRBD1	TRBV18	TRBJ1-6	TGTGCCAGCTCCCATCGGGACAGGGTGTATTCACCCCTCCACTTT	CASSHRDRVYSPLHF
.	.	TRBV5-1	TRBJ2-5	TGCGCCAGCAGTCTTTTAGGGGGTGAACAAGAGACCCAGTACTTC	CASSLLGGEQETQYF
once	.	TRBV14	TRBJ2-1	TGTGCCAGCAGCAGCAGGGTTATTGAGCAGTTCTTC	CASSSRVIEQFF
.	.	TRBV5-1	TRBJ1-2	TGCGCCAGCAGCTTGTGGCAGGCAGACTATGGCTACACCTTC	CASSLWQADYGYTF
.	TRBD1	TRBV19	TRBJ1-1	TGTGCCAGTATTGGGACAGGGAGGACTGAAGCTTTCTTT	CASIGTGRTEAFF
.	.	TRBV5-1	TRBJ1-1	TGCGCCAGCAGCCCGACAGTCTCGAACACTGAAGCTTTCTTT	CASSPTVSNTEAFF
.	.	TRBV6-4	TRBJ1-1	TGTGCCAGCAGTGCCCTGATCAGGACTGAAGCTTTCTTT	CASSALIRTEAFF
few	TRBD1	TRBV4-1	TRBJ2-7	TGCGCCAGCAGCCAAGGGCGACAGGGGATATACGAGCAGTACTTC	CASSQGRQGIYEQYF
.	.	TRBV23-1	TRBJ2-1	TGCGCCAGCAGTCAGAATAGGAGGGGAGGGACAGGCCACAAAGTATGGTTCTTC	CASSQNRRGGTGHKVWFF
.	.	TRBV13	TRBJ1-1	TGTGCCAGCACCCATTGGGCCCCTTTTAGGGGTCGAGGTACTGAAGCTTTCTTT	CASTHWAPFRGRGTEAFF
.	.	TRBV30	TRBJ2-7	TGTGCCTGGAGTGTACAAATCGAGCAGTACTTC	CAWSVQIEQYF
.	.	TRBV5-6	TRBJ2-1	TGTGCCAGCAGCCGGGGGGACAGGAACAATGAGCAGTTCTTC	CASSRGDRNNEQFF
few	.	TRBV28	TRBJ1-4	TGTGCCAGCAGTTTTGGTGTAGAGGAAAAACTGTTTTTT	CASSFGVEEKLFF
.	TRBD1	TRBV18	TRBJ1-1	TGTGCCAGCTCACCAGACAGGGGAACTGAAGCTTTCTTT	CASSPDRGTEAFF
.	.	TRBV7-2	TRBJ2-7	TGTGCCAGCAGCTTAGCTCCCGCTACAGCCACCTACGAGCAGTACTTC	CASSLAPATATYEQYF
.	TRBD1	TRBV18	TRBJ2-1	TGTGCCAGCTCACCACCCGGACAGGGGGCTCTTCAGGGGCAGTTCTTC	CASSPPGQGALQGQFF
.	.	TRBV7-9	TRBJ2-3	TGTGCCAGCACTTCTCGGTTTAGCACAGATACGCAGTATTTT	CASTSRFSTDTQYF
.	.	TRBV5-4	TRBJ2-3	TGTGCCAGCAGCTTTGGTCTACAGGGAAGAGATACGCAGTATTTT	CASSFGLQGRDTQYF
.	.	TRBV18	TRBJ1-2	TGTGCCAGCTCACCGGCTTCGGGGGTGATCTATGGCTACACCTTC	CASSPASGVIYGYTF
.	.	TRBV4-2	TRBJ1-2	TGTGCCAGCAGCCAAGAGGTAGGGGTCCTAGATGGCTACACCTTC	CASSQEVGVLDGYTF
.	TRBD2	TRBV18	TRBJ2-1	TGTGCCAGCTCACCGGTAGCGGGGGGGATCGGTGAGCAGTTCTTC	CASSPVAGGIGEQFF
.	TRBD1	TRBV27	TRBJ1-3	TGTGCCAGCCGTCCAATTTACGGACAGGAGGTCAGCTCTGGAAACACCATATATTTT	CASRPIYGQEVSSGNTIYF
.	.	TRBV11-1	TRBJ1-1	TGTGCCAGCAGCTTAGAACAGGGGAACACTGAAGCTTTCTTT	CASSLEQGNTEAFF
.	TRBD1	TRBV7-9	TRBJ1-2	TGTGCCAGCAGCTCCGGGACAGGCGACTATGGCTACACCTTC	CASSSGTGDYGYTF
few	TRBD1	TRBV6-5	TRBJ2-7	TGTGCCAGCAGTATACAGGGGGAAAGGGGGTACGAGCAGTACTTC	CASSIQGERGYEQYF
few	.	TRBV5-1	TRBJ2-3	TGCGCCAGCAGCTACCTCGTTACCCTGGGGGGAACAGATACGCAGTATTTT	CASSYLVTLGGTDTQYF
.	.	TRBV24-1	TRBJ2-7	TGTGCCACCAGTGACCCCACGTCCGGGGGCTACGAGCAGTACTTC	CATSDPTSGGYEQYF
.	.	TRBV5-1	TRBJ2-4	TGCGCCAGCAGCAAACAAGGGGCGGCAGGCAAAAACATTCAGTACTTC	CASSKQGAAGKNIQYF
few	.	TRBV2	TRBJ1-5	TGTGCCAGCAGTGGGACGGGGGGCAATCAGCCCCAGCATTTT	CASSGTGGNQPQHF
.	.	TRBV2	TRBJ1-1	TGTGCCAGCAGTGACAGGGCGAACACTGAAGCTTTCTTT	CASSDRANTEAFF
.	TRBD2	TRBV24-1	TRBJ2-5	TGTGCCACCAGTGATTTGACCGCGGGGGGGCTAAAGACCCAGTACTTC	CATSDLTAGGLKTQYF
.	.	TRBV19	TRBJ2-1	TGTGCCAGTAGTATGGGGCCCTACAATGAGCAGTTCTTC	CASSMGPYNEQFF
.	.	TRBV2	TRBJ1-5	TGTGCCAGCACGGAAGATCTACTATATCAGCCCCAGCATTTT	CASTEDLLYQPQHF
.	.	TRBV28	TRBJ1-1	TGTGCCAGTGGACCGTGGGGGGTGAACACTGAAGCTTTCTTT	CASGPWGVNTEAFF
.	.	TRBV5-5	TRBJ1-3	TGTGCCAGCAGCTCCTCCCCGGACAGCTCTGGAAACACCATATATTTT	CASSSSPDSSGNTIYF